Below, 6 T cell receptor beta chains from the same sample are listed, as sequenced in a study of neurological immune-mediated disorders. MiXCR, run by TCRdb on the 5' RACE reads, gives a single entry per CDR3 protein. The sample carries under 75,000 distinct CDR3 sequences, 2.5% to 4% recorded once. Sequenced sample: PBMCs. Receptors were obtained from a woman in her 50s with multiple sclerosis.

The sample holds many counts of this clonotype. J is TRBJ2-5 and V is TRBV7-2, with TRBD2 identical over 14 bases. Losses at the gene ends were 5 bases for V and 5 bases for J; bases not matched to a gene: 10. The germline V gene has CDR1 SGHTA and CDR2 FQGNSA. This CDR3 comprises 17 residues. CDR3: CASSGRTSGRLGETQYF. Written as DNA, the CDR3 is TGTGCCAGCAGCGGACGGACTAGCGGGAGGTTGGGCGAGACCCAGTACTTC. The complete variable domain, with remaining parts taken from reference TRBV7-2 and TRBJ2-5, reads GAGVSQSPSNKVTEKGKDVELRCDPISGHTALYWYRQSLGQGLEFLIYFQGNSAPDKSGLPSDRFSAERTGGSVSTLTIQRTQQEDSAVYLCASSGRTSGRLGETQYFGPGTRLLVL.

This clonotype was observed at least ten times. The chain carries TRBV5-1 and TRBJ2-5; TRBD1 might be the D (5 bases). V shed 0 bases and J shed 0 bases, with 9 bases lying between them. Germline lookup yields CDR1 SGHRS and CDR2 YFSETQ. The CDR3 covers 15 residues. The CDR3 region has the DNA TGCGCCAGCAGCTTGGGACAGCCGTACCAAGAGACCCAGTACTTC. Amino acids: CASSLGQPYQETQYF.

This clonotype was counted at least ten times. The DNA of the CDR3 is TGTGCCAGCAGCGTAGCGAGTGGGGCCTACAATGAGCAGTTCTTC. This gives the protein CASSVASGAYNEQFF. The J gene is TRBJ2-1, the V gene TRBV9; no clear D gene. This CDR3 region has 15 residues. The V and J ends lost 0 bases and 2 bases respectively, with 9 bases between them. Germline CDR1 reads SGDLS; CDR2 reads YYNGEE. Using reference TRBV9 and TRBJ2-1 for the parts outside the CDR3, the full variable domain is DSGVTQTPKHLITATGQRVTLRCSPRSGDLSVYWYQQSLDQGLQFLIQYYNGEERAKGNILERFSAQQFPDLHSELNLSSLELGDSALYFCASSVASGAYNEQFFGPGTRLTVL.

Ten or more counts support this clonotype. This chain joins TRBV7-8 and TRBJ2-3, with TRBD1 matching 8 bases. The trim removed 7 bases at V and 5 bases at J, leaving 11 bases unmatched. The CDR3 is 15 residues long. Looked up from germline, CDR1 is SGHVS and CDR2 is FQNEAQ. CDR3 DNA: TGTGCCAGCACCCCATCCGGGACAGGTTTAGATACGCAGTATTTT. This sequence encodes CASTPSGTGLDTQYF.

Ten or more counts support this clonotype. V is TRBV7-8 and J is TRBJ2-6; TRBD1 matches at 7 bases. Germline lookup yields CDR1 SGHVS and CDR2 FQNEAQ. This CDR3 is built from 15 residues. Losses at the gene ends were 2 bases for V and 3 bases for J; bases not matched to a gene: 1. The CDR3 coding sequence is TGTGCCAGCAGCTTAAACAGGGGTGGGGCCAACGTCCTGACTTTC. Translated, it gives CASSLNRGGANVLTF.

In this sample, this clonotype turned up many times. V gene TRBV15 combines with J gene TRBJ2-5, with D perhaps TRBD2 (5 bases). The CDR3 has 15 residues. Germline CDR1 is LNHNV and CDR2 is YYDKDF (reference sequence). V was cut by 2 bases and J by 0 bases, with 10 bases left in between. CDR3 amino acids: CATSRSGRNQETQYF. The CDR3 nucleotides read TGTGCCACCAGCAGATCGGGAAGGAACCAAGAGACCCAGTACTTC.